These T cell receptor beta chains were read from a single sample in a study of T cells in Graves' hyperthyroidism and ophthalmopathy. TCRdb re-called the multiplex PCR reads with MiXCR, one entry per CDR3 protein. The sample has roughly 710,000 distinct CDR3 sequences, roughly a third seen once. Input material: blood. The receptors here all came from a woman aged 40 to 55 with Graves' hyperthyroidism. The CDR3 runs from the conserved cysteine through the conserved F or W. Fields, in order: clone size, J gene, V gene, D gene, CDR3 protein, CDR3 DNA. The D gene is left open where the match is weak. Some rows mark clone size as missing; the rest say once, few, many or name a class of expanded clone.

size: NA; J: TRBJ2-7; V: TRBV12-3/TRBV12-4; D: NA; CDR3: CASSRAPGEPYF; DNA: TGCGCCAGCAGCCGAGCGCCGGGGGAACCGTACTTC
size: few; J: TRBJ1-1; V: TRBV6-5; D: NA; CDR3: CASSYFHGELTEAFF; DNA: TGTGCCAGCAGTTACTTCCACGGCGAACTCACTGAAGCTTTCTTT
size: NA; J: TRBJ1-2; V: TRBV25-1; D: TRBD1; CDR3: CASGPGTGSYGYTF; DNA: TGTGCCAGCGGACCAGGGACAGGGAGCTATGGCTACACCTTC
size: NA; J: TRBJ2-2; V: TRBV11-2; D: NA; CDR3: CASSLDERWRANTGKLFF; DNA: TGTGCCAGCAGCTTAGACGAAAGGTGGAGGGCGAACACCGGGAAGCTGTTTTTT
size: many; J: TRBJ1-3; V: TRBV7-9; D: NA; CDR3: CASSPTGLTIYF; DNA: TGTGCCAGCAGCCCCACAGGGCTGACCATATATTTT
size: NA; J: TRBJ1-1; V: TRBV13; D: NA; CDR3: CASKGLAEAFF; DNA: TGTGCCAGCAAGGGACTCGCCGAAGCTTTCTTT
size: NA; J: TRBJ1-5; V: TRBV7-2; D: NA; CDR3: CASSPENNNQPQHF; DNA: TGTGCCAGCAGCCCTGAGAATAACAATCAGCCCCAGCATTTT
size: once; J: TRBJ1-6; V: TRBV6-2/TRBV6-3; D: NA; CDR3: CASTLRQPFSSPLHF; DNA: TGTGCCAGCACCCTGCGACAGCCCTTTAGTTCACCCCTCCACTTT
size: NA; J: TRBJ2-7; V: TRBV7-2; D: NA; CDR3: CASGLEYEQYF; DNA: TGTGCCAGCGGCTTGGAGTACGAGCAGTACTTC
size: NA; J: TRBJ1-2; V: TRBV14; D: NA; CDR3: CASSAPLPGATYGYTF; DNA: TGTGCCAGCAGTGCCCCCCTTCCAGGCGCGACCTATGGCTACACCTTC
size: once; J: TRBJ2-7; V: TRBV28; D: TRBD2; CDR3: CASRHLAGGEQYF; DNA: TGTGCCAGCAGACATCTCGCGGGAGGCGAGCAGTACTTC
size: NA; J: TRBJ2-6; V: TRBV29-1; D: TRBD1; CDR3: CSWTGGSGANVLTF; DNA: TGCAGCTGGACAGGGGGCTCTGGGGCCAACGTCCTGACTTTC
size: NA; J: TRBJ1-5; V: TRBV12-5; D: NA; CDR3: CASAETTGSYSPQHF; DNA: TGTGCTAGTGCCGAAACGACAGGCTCGTACTCGCCCCAGCATTTT
size: NA; J: TRBJ1-5; V: TRBV29-1; D: NA; CDR3: CSSSNQPQHF; DNA: TGCAGCTCTAGCAACCAGCCCCAGCATTTT
size: many; J: TRBJ2-5; V: TRBV20-1; D: NA; CDR3: CSAEEPGRGKETQYF; DNA: TGCAGTGCCGAAGAACCGGGACGAGGGAAGGAGACCCAGTACTTC
size: NA; J: TRBJ1-5; V: TRBV19; D: NA; CDR3: CASSLRVDQPQHF; DNA: TGTGCCAGTAGTCTGAGGGTGGATCAGCCCCAGCATTTT
size: few; J: TRBJ1-1; V: TRBV5-1; D: TRBD1; CDR3: CASSTDRVDTEAFF; DNA: TGCGCCAGCAGTACCGACAGGGTAGATACTGAAGCTTTCTTT
size: NA; J: TRBJ2-7; V: TRBV2; D: TRBD2; CDR3: CASRREGTRNEQYF; DNA: TGTGCCAGCAGACGGGAGGGGACTAGGAATGAGCAGTACTTC
size: NA; J: TRBJ1-2; V: TRBV2; D: NA; CDR3: CASSRGGGSYGYTF; DNA: TGTGCCAGCTCCCGAGGGGGAGGGAGCTATGGCTACACCTTC
size: many; J: TRBJ1-2; V: TRBV7-2; D: NA; CDR3: CASSLARWYGYTF; DNA: TGTGCCAGCAGCTTAGCGCGTTGGTATGGCTACACCTTC
size: many; J: TRBJ2-7; V: TRBV7-2; D: NA; CDR3: CASSSTGNYEQYF; DNA: TGTGCCAGCAGCTCAACAGGGAACTACGAGCAGTACTTC
size: few; J: TRBJ1-2; V: TRBV7-9; D: TRBD1; CDR3: CASSNKWDSQTANYGYTF; DNA: TGTGCCAGCAGCAACAAATGGGACAGCCAGACCGCTAACTATGGCTACACCTTC
size: many; J: TRBJ2-5; V: TRBV20-1; D: TRBD2; CDR3: CSARSGLAGQETQYF; DNA: TGCAGTGCTAGATCTGGACTAGCGGGACAAGAGACCCAGTACTTC
size: NA; J: TRBJ1-1; V: TRBV27; D: TRBD1; CDR3: CASRRGDSRTEAFF; DNA: TGTGCCAGCAGGCGGGGGGACAGCAGGACTGAAGCTTTCTTT
size: NA; J: TRBJ1-5; V: TRBV12-3/TRBV12-4; D: NA; CDR3: CASSPIGGQPQHF; DNA: TGTGCCAGCAGTCCCATAGGAGGTCAGCCCCAGCATTTT
size: few; J: TRBJ1-2; V: TRBV6-2/TRBV6-3; D: TRBD1; CDR3: CASLSQRTGSGYTF; DNA: TGTGCCAGCCTCTCCCAAAGGACAGGGAGTGGCTACACCTTC
size: NA; J: TRBJ2-7; V: TRBV7-9; D: TRBD1; CDR3: CASSHRDRREQYF; DNA: TGTGCCAGCAGCCACCGGGACAGGCGCGAGCAGTACTTC
size: NA; J: TRBJ2-3; V: TRBV5-4; D: NA; CDR3: CASSQEVGGYTDTQYF; DNA: TGCGCCAGCAGCCAAGAGGTCGGAGGGTACACAGATACGCAGTATTTT
size: few; J: TRBJ2-5; V: TRBV27; D: NA; CDR3: CASSPSGPKETQYF; DNA: TGTGCCAGCAGTCCATCCGGCCCCAAAGAGACCCAGTACTTC
size: few; J: TRBJ1-5; V: TRBV3-1; D: NA; CDR3: CASSQDRGGPQHF; DNA: TGTGCCAGCAGCCAAGATCGCGGCGGGCCCCAGCATTTT
size: NA; J: TRBJ2-7; V: TRBV7-9; D: TRBD2; CDR3: CASTKTSGGYEQYF; DNA: TGTGCCAGCACAAAGACTAGCGGGGGTTACGAGCAGTACTTC
size: NA; J: TRBJ1-4; V: TRBV2; D: NA; CDR3: CASSNTATNEKLFF; DNA: TGTGCCAGCAGCAACACTGCAACTAATGAAAAACTGTTTTTT
size: NA; J: TRBJ1-2; V: TRBV5-1; D: NA; CDR3: CASSLATAVDGYTF; DNA: TGCGCCAGCAGCTTGGCCACGGCCGTAGATGGCTACACCTTC
size: NA; J: TRBJ1-1; V: TRBV20-1; D: NA; CDR3: CSAMGLAGTTEAFF; DNA: TGCAGTGCTATGGGGCTAGCGGGGACCACTGAAGCTTTCTTT
size: few; J: TRBJ1-1; V: TRBV5-1; D: NA; CDR3: CASSFLGYGNTEAFF; DNA: TGCGCCAGCAGCTTCCTGGGCTACGGGAACACTGAAGCTTTCTTT
size: NA; J: TRBJ2-7; V: TRBV4-1; D: NA; CDR3: CASRGTASGASYEQYF; DNA: TGCGCCAGCAGGGGGACGGCCAGCGGAGCCTCCTACGAGCAGTACTTC
size: NA; J: TRBJ1-6; V: TRBV12-5; D: NA; CDR3: CASGLRAGYYNSPLHF; DNA: TGTGCTAGTGGTTTGAGGGCAGGGTATTATAATTCACCCCTCCACTTT
size: NA; J: TRBJ1-1; V: TRBV20-1; D: TRBD1; CDR3: CSAQTYRGLTEAFF; DNA: TGCAGTGCTCAGACCTACAGGGGGCTTACTGAAGCTTTCTTT
size: NA; J: TRBJ1-1; V: TRBV4-1; D: TRBD1; CDR3: CASSQGRGQTEAFF; DNA: TGCGCCAGCAGCCAAGGGAGGGGGCAGACTGAAGCTTTCTTT
size: few; J: TRBJ1-2; V: TRBV9; D: NA; CDR3: CASSELGGTAGTF; DNA: TGTGCCAGCAGTGAGTTGGGGGGAACGGCCGGCACCTTC
size: few; J: TRBJ2-7; V: TRBV2; D: NA; CDR3: CASRAGPYEQYF; DNA: TGTGCCAGCAGGGCTGGACCTTACGAGCAGTACTTC
size: NA; J: TRBJ1-2; V: TRBV7-2; D: TRBD1; CDR3: CASSLGHRGLPPTNYGYTF; DNA: TGTGCCAGCAGCTTAGGGCACAGGGGGCTGCCCCCGACTAACTATGGCTACACCTTC
size: few; J: TRBJ1-2; V: TRBV4-3; D: NA; CDR3: CASSQDARADYGYTF; DNA: TGCGCCAGCAGCCAAGATGCCAGGGCGGACTATGGCTACACCTTC
size: NA; J: TRBJ1-5; V: TRBV20-1; D: TRBD1; CDR3: CSAATGGRPSNQPQHF; DNA: TGCAGTGCTGCCACAGGGGGCAGGCCCAGCAATCAGCCCCAGCATTTT
size: few; J: TRBJ1-5; V: TRBV28; D: NA; CDR3: CASSFMDTYQPQHF; DNA: TGTGCCAGCAGTTTCATGGACACTTATCAGCCCCAGCATTTT
size: NA; J: TRBJ1-1; V: TRBV12-3/TRBV12-4; D: TRBD1; CDR3: CASSTRGRWVQNTEAFF; DNA: TGTGCCAGCAGTACAAGGGGGCGCTGGGTTCAGAACACTGAAGCTTTCTTT
size: NA; J: TRBJ2-7; V: TRBV18; D: TRBD1; CDR3: CASSSGTADEQYF; DNA: TGTGCCAGCTCATCCGGGACAGCCGACGAGCAGTACTTC
size: few; J: TRBJ1-5; V: TRBV6-4; D: NA; CDR3: CASSDPIKYSNQPQHF; DNA: TGTGCCAGCAGTGACCCTATAAAATATAGCAATCAGCCCCAGCATTTT
size: NA; J: TRBJ2-5; V: TRBV29-1; D: NA; CDR3: CSSQAGLGQETQYF; DNA: TGCAGCAGCCAAGCAGGTCTAGGCCAAGAGACCCAGTACTTC
size: NA; J: TRBJ1-1; V: TRBV7-9; D: NA; CDR3: CASTDGNTEAFF; DNA: TGTGCCAGCACCGACGGTAACACTGAAGCTTTCTTT
size: NA; J: TRBJ1-5; V: TRBV10-1; D: NA; CDR3: CASSESGDPNQPQHF; DNA: TGCGCCAGCAGTGAGTCAGGAGATCCAAATCAGCCCCAGCATTTT
size: NA; J: TRBJ1-4; V: TRBV20-1; D: TRBD1; CDR3: CSATKGGPGEKLFF; DNA: TGCAGTGCTACCAAAGGGGGCCCGGGTGAAAAACTGTTTTTT
size: many; J: TRBJ2-7; V: TRBV7-8; D: TRBD1; CDR3: CASSVRDRNSYEQYF; DNA: TGTGCCAGCAGCGTCCGGGACAGGAACTCCTACGAGCAGTACTTC
size: NA; J: TRBJ2-1; V: TRBV29-1; D: NA; CDR3: CSVLGLPRDSNEQFF; DNA: TGCAGCGTTTTGGGGCTACCCCGGGACTCCAATGAGCAGTTCTTC
size: few; J: TRBJ1-2; V: TRBV2; D: NA; CDR3: CASSGFKPPGNGYTF; DNA: TGTGCCAGCAGCGGGTTTAAACCACCGGGGAATGGCTACACCTTC
size: many; J: TRBJ2-5; V: TRBV4-1; D: NA; CDR3: CASSQVGGGETQYF; DNA: TGCGCCAGCAGCCAAGTAGGGGGTGGGGAGACCCAGTACTTC
size: NA; J: TRBJ2-7; V: TRBV7-2; D: NA; CDR3: CASSYRQTNQQYF; DNA: TGTGCCAGCAGCTACCGACAGACCAATCAGCAGTACTTC
size: many; J: TRBJ2-5; V: TRBV5-6; D: NA; CDR3: CASSLVGAAQYF; DNA: TGTGCCAGCAGCTTGGTTGGGGCAGCCCAGTACTTC